This TCR beta chain stems from a study of immune evolution from preneoplasia to lung adenocarcinoma. Measured with immunoSEQ multiplex PCR; TCRdb has only the in-frame clones, and not every one. The sample has around 9,300 clones; 75% to 80% are singletons. About this clone itself: Its specificity is not known.

Each case's diagnosis was confirmed by two pathologists on H&E. Regarding the study as a whole: Normal lung had the highest top T cell clone frequencies.

V was clipped by 6 bases and J by 6 bases; unmatched bases: 7. Germline V gene sequence: CDR1 MDHEN, CDR2 SYDVKM. CDR3 length equals 14 residues. The sequence came from an older person with lung adenocarcinoma. The sequencing input was FFPE lung adenocarcinoma in situ tissue. The rearrangement joins TRBV28 to TRBJ1-1, with TRBD1 identical over 10 bases. The CDR3 sequence: CASSPHGQGAEAFF. Here the CDR3 DNA reads TGTGCCAGCAGCCCACACGGACAGGGGGCTGAAGCTTTCTTT.